Below are 8 T cell receptor beta chains sequenced from a single sample in a study of response to subunit inactivated influenza vaccine. Each CDR3 protein is one row after TCRdb ran MiXCR on the RT-PCR reads. The sample contains about 700,000 distinct CDR3 sequences, approximately 14% of which appear only once. Source: PBMCs from blood, taken around 15 days before vaccination. The receptors were sampled from a man aged 45-65 years who received an inactivated influenza vaccine.

The V call is TRBV9, the J call TRBJ2-3, with a possible D match to TRBD2 (7 bases). The CDR3 consists of 18 residues. V was cut by 3 bases and J by 2 bases, with 22 bases left in between. CDR1 is SGDLS and CDR2 is YYNGEE in the germline V gene. The CDR3 DNA sequence: TGTGCCAGCAGCGCGTTGGGGGGTTGGGGGGGCTCCACAGATACGCAGTATTTT. This sequence encodes CASSALGGWGGSTDTQYF.

The chain joins TRBV28 to TRBJ2-7, with TRBD2 matching over 12 bases. V was pared by 5 bases and J by 2 bases, with 7 bases of the junction left unmatched. The CDR3 sequence is 16 residues long. CDR1 is MDHEN, CDR2 SYDVKM, per germline. The CDR3 region is CASSRLAGAGAYEQYF. The CDR3 DNA sequence: TGTGCCAGCAGTAGACTAGCGGGAGCAGGGGCCTACGAGCAGTACTTC.

This clonotype has at least ten counts. Written as DNA, the CDR3 is TGCAGCGGAGGGACCCTCTACGAGCAGTACTTC. It yields the protein CSGGTLYEQYF. V usage is TRBV29-1 and J usage is TRBJ2-7; D tentatively fits TRBD1 or TRBD2 (5 bases each). In germline, CDR1 is SQVTM, CDR2 ANQGSEA. Deletions cut 7 bases from V and 3 bases from J, with 10 bases between. The CDR3 has 11 amino acids.

This clonotype was seen only a few times. The chain recombines TRBV6-1 with TRBJ1-5; D may be TRBD1 (5 bases). The V and J ends lost 2 bases and 6 bases respectively, with 17 bases between them. Germline lookup yields CDR1 MNHNS and CDR2 SASEGT. CDR3 length: 16 amino acids. CDR3 sequence: CASSELVGTAVQPQHF. CDR3 sequence (DNA): TGTGCCAGCAGTGAATTAGTCGGGACTGCAGTTCAGCCCCAGCATTTT.

J is TRBJ1-2 and V is TRBV7-8, with 8 nucleotides matching TRBD1. This CDR3 region has 14 residues. J gave up 4 bases and V 6 bases, and 7 bases lay outside the gene matches. CDR1 and CDR2 (germline): SGHVS, FQNEAQ. CDR3 loop: CASSSHTGGYGYTF. The CDR3 DNA follows: TGTGCCAGCAGTTCACATACAGGGGGCTATGGCTACACCTTC.

This sequence joins TRBV27 and TRBJ2-1; tentatively, D is TRBD1 (6 bases). Trimming removed 9 bases at V and 1 base at J, with 16 bases between. Germline V lookup: CDR1 MNHEY, CDR2 SMNVEV (reference sequence). This CDR3 has 15 amino acids. The CDR3: CASKTGPASYNEQFF. DNA of the CDR3: TGTGCCAGTAAGACAGGACCCGCGTCCTACAATGAGCAGTTCTTC.

The CDR3 here is CSARGSEATGELFF. Here the CDR3 DNA reads TGCAGTGCTAGAGGTAGCGAGGCCACCGGGGAGCTGTTTTTT. The gene calls are TRBV20-1 and TRBJ2-2; D perhaps matches TRBD2 (5 bases). Looked up from germline, CDR1 is DFQATT and CDR2 is SNEGSKA (reference sequence). V was cut by 1 base and J by 4 bases, with 10 bases left in between. The CDR3 is 14 residues long.

The rearrangement uses TRBV27 and TRBJ2-1; a weak D match, TRBD2 (6 bases). Germline V lookup: CDR1 MNHEY, CDR2 SMNVEV (reference sequence). The CDR3 totals 15 residues. The V and J ends lost 0 bases and 8 bases respectively, with 14 bases between them. CDR3 protein: CASSLSGTAYHEQFF. The DNA for the CDR3 is TGTGCCAGCAGTTTATCCGGGACTGCTTACCATGAGCAGTTCTTC.